Listed below are T cell receptor beta chains from one sample, sequenced in a study of blood T cells in healthy people across ages. TCRdb independently ran MiXCR on the 5' RACE reads; one entry per CDR3 protein. The sample lists over 1,300,000 distinct CDR3 sequences, 55% to 75% occurring once. Sequencing was carried out using blood. These receptor sequences come from a man between 18 and 35 years old in good health. CDR3s include the opening cysteine and the closing phenylalanine or tryptophan. The order of the fields is V gene, clone size, D gene, J gene, CDR3 protein, CDR3 DNA. A D gene is named only where the DNA matches it firmly. Where a row states a size, it is once, few, many or the class of an expanded clone; other rows omit it.

TRBV18	NA	NA	TRBJ1-2	CASSTGAGSYGYTF	TGTGCCAGCTCAACCGGGGCGGGCAGCTATGGCTACACCTTC
TRBV12-3/TRBV12-4	NA	NA	TRBJ2-6	CASRPPGTPSNMTF	TGTGCCAGCAGGCCTCCCGGGACACCCAGTAACATGACTTTC
TRBV20-1	NA	TRBD1	TRBJ2-4	CSARDSPNIQYF	TGCAGTGCCAGGGACAGCCCAAACATTCAGTACTTC
TRBV6-5	many	TRBD1	TRBJ1-2	CASSDQTGVGYGYTF	TGTGCCAGCAGTGACCAGACAGGGGTCGGCTATGGCTACACCTTC
TRBV15	NA	NA	TRBJ2-3	CATSRDSTSRLGTDTQYF	TGTGCCACCAGCAGAGATTCGACGTCCCGCTTGGGCACAGATACGCAGTATTTT
TRBV4-1	NA	NA	TRBJ2-7	CASSQVGESYNEQYF	TGCGCCAGCAGCCAAGTGGGGGAATCCTACAATGAGCAGTACTTC
TRBV24-1	many	NA	TRBJ2-1	CATSDLGSNNEQFF	TGTGCCACCAGTGATTTGGGAAGCAACAATGAGCAGTTCTTC
TRBV28	once	TRBD1	TRBJ2-1	CASNRDRGYNEQFF	TGTGCCAGCAATAGGGACAGGGGGTACAATGAGCAGTTCTTC
TRBV7-9	NA	TRBD1	TRBJ1-5	CASSFEGQGQPQHF	TGTGCCAGCAGCTTTGAGGGACAGGGGCAGCCCCAGCATTTT
TRBV29-1	few	NA	TRBJ2-7	CSVEASRGETYEQYF	TGCAGCGTTGAGGCGTCGCGCGGGGAGACCTACGAGCAGTACTTC
TRBV6-5	NA	TRBD2	TRBJ2-2	CASSLTSGITGELFF	TGTGCCAGCAGTTTAACTAGCGGGATCACCGGGGAGCTGTTTTTT
TRBV12-5	few	TRBD1	TRBJ1-6	CASGRSTGTGNSPLHF	TGTGCTAGTGGTCGCTCAACCGGGACAGGGAATTCACCCCTCCACTTT
TRBV25-1	NA	NA	TRBJ1-2	CASSVAGGGYTF	TGTGCCAGCAGTGTCGCCGGGGGCGGCTACACCTTC
TRBV7-9	NA	TRBD1	TRBJ2-4	CASSSDREMAQYF	TGTGCCAGCAGCTCCGACAGGGAAATGGCCCAGTACTTC
TRBV29-1	NA	NA	TRBJ2-5	CSVEIGSVQETQYF	TGCAGCGTTGAAATAGGATCGGTCCAAGAGACCCAGTACTTC
TRBV10-3	few	TRBD2	TRBJ2-1	CAISDLGTSGRNEQFF	TGTGCCATCAGTGACCTAGGGACTAGCGGGAGAAATGAGCAGTTCTTC
TRBV27	NA	TRBD2	TRBJ2-1	CASASGGPYNEQFF	TGTGCCAGCGCGAGCGGGGGACCTTACAATGAGCAGTTCTTC
TRBV7-9	NA	TRBD2	TRBJ2-1	CASSPPWGEGQFF	TGTGCCAGCTCCCCCCCCTGGGGGGAGGGGCAGTTCTTC
TRBV12-3/TRBV12-4	NA	NA	TRBJ1-2	CASSGRPRLGTYGYTF	TGTGCCAGCAGCGGACGCCCCCGGCTGGGGACATATGGCTACACCTTC
TRBV4-1	NA	NA	TRBJ1-2	CASSQEGLENYGYTF	TGCGCCAGCAGCCAAGAGGGTTTGGAAAACTATGGCTACACCTTC
TRBV7-2	NA	NA	TRBJ2-6	CASSSLSGYSGANVLTF	TGTGCCAGCAGCTCCTTGTCGGGATACTCTGGGGCCAACGTCCTGACTTTC
TRBV7-2	NA	NA	TRBJ2-3	CASRFLSTDTQYF	TGTGCCAGCAGATTTCTTAGCACAGATACGCAGTATTTT
TRBV7-9	NA	NA	TRBJ1-1	CASSLATDHHTEAFF	TGTGCCAGCAGCTTAGCGACAGACCACCACACTGAAGCTTTCTTT
TRBV20-1	once	NA	TRBJ2-3	CSARTNTQYF	TGCAGTGCTAGAACGAATACGCAGTATTTT
TRBV2	NA	TRBD2	TRBJ2-7	CAGLADSYNEQYF	TGTGCCGGGCTAGCGGACTCCTACAATGAGCAGTACTTC
TRBV5-6	few	NA	TRBJ1-1	CASSAPGRMNTEAFF	TGTGCCAGCAGCGCCCCGGGACGGATGAACACTGAAGCTTTCTTT
TRBV14	NA	NA	TRBJ2-4	CASSLGGSPIQYF	TGTGCCAGCAGCCTGGGGGGTAGTCCCATTCAGTACTTC
TRBV7-7	NA	NA	TRBJ2-3	CASSLKGLSTDTQYF	TGTGCTAGCAGCTTAAAGGGGCTGAGCACAGATACGCAGTATTTT
TRBV29-1	few	NA	TRBJ2-1	CSVEDPSGIYNEQFF	TGCAGCGTTGAAGATCCGTCAGGGATCTACAATGAGCAGTTCTTC
TRBV20-1	NA	NA	TRBJ1-6	CSASSGFNSPLHF	TGCAGTGCTAGTTCTGGGTTTAATTCACCCCTCCACTTT
TRBV7-2	NA	NA	TRBJ2-3	CASSRDSERDTQYF	TGTGCCAGCAGCAGGGACTCCGAGAGGGATACGCAGTATTTT
TRBV3-1	NA	NA	TRBJ2-3	CASRGINTDTQYF	TGTGCCAGCAGGGGGATTAACACAGATACGCAGTATTTT
TRBV20-1	NA	NA	TRBJ2-1	CSAKGQPYNEQFF	TGCAGTGCTAAGGGGCAGCCCTACAATGAGCAGTTCTTC
TRBV5-1	NA	NA	TRBJ1-1	CASRGREGYETEAFF	TGCGCCAGCCGCGGCAGGGAGGGTTATGAAACTGAAGCTTTCTTT
TRBV7-7	NA	NA	TRBJ2-5	CASSKEAAETQYF	TGTGCTAGCAGTAAAGAGGCAGCGGAGACCCAGTACTTC
TRBV7-8	NA	TRBD2	TRBJ2-1	CASSLGGGVYNEQFF	TGTGCCAGCAGCCTTGGGGGGGGTGTATACAATGAGCAGTTCTTC
TRBV4-1	few	NA	TRBJ2-2	CASSLLEAANTGELFF	TGCGCCAGCAGCCTACTAGAGGCCGCCAACACCGGGGAGCTGTTTTTT
TRBV7-6	NA	TRBD2	TRBJ2-1	CASSLSRTSGSGYNEQFF	TGTGCCAGCAGCCTCTCTCGGACTAGCGGGAGTGGTTACAATGAGCAGTTCTTC
TRBV6-2/TRBV6-3	few	NA	TRBJ2-1	CASSYSGSYNEQFF	TGTGCCAGCAGTTACTCCGGGAGTTACAATGAGCAGTTCTTC
TRBV29-1	NA	NA	TRBJ1-1	CSVEDYDTEAFF	TGCAGCGTTGAAGATTACGACACTGAAGCTTTCTTT
TRBV20-1	NA	TRBD1	TRBJ1-2	CSARDFTGDGGDTF	TGCAGTGCTAGAGATTTTACAGGGGACGGTGGGGACACCTTC
TRBV4-2	NA	NA	TRBJ1-5	CASSQESGLSNQPQHF	TGTGCCAGCAGCCAAGAGTCAGGACTTAGCAATCAGCCCCAGCATTTT
TRBV6-1	NA	NA	TRBJ2-1	CASSVRRYNEQFF	TGTGCCAGCAGTGTGCGGCGTTACAATGAGCAGTTCTTC
TRBV18	few	TRBD2	TRBJ2-7	CASSQTSGYEQYF	TGTGCCAGCTCACAGACTAGCGGATACGAGCAGTACTTC
TRBV18	NA	TRBD2	TRBJ2-5	CASSSTTTSGKETQYF	TGTGCCAGCTCGTCAACCACTACTAGCGGGAAAGAGACCCAGTACTTC
TRBV4-2	NA	NA	TRBJ2-1	CASSQDRANEQFF	TGTGCCAGCAGCCAAGACAGGGCTAATGAGCAGTTCTTC
TRBV2	NA	NA	TRBJ2-3	CASRGDADTQYF	TGTGCCAGCAGAGGGGACGCAGATACGCAGTATTTT
TRBV6-6	NA	TRBD2	TRBJ2-1	CASSTGTRAEQFF	TGTGCCAGCAGCACCGGGACTAGAGCTGAGCAGTTCTTC
TRBV6-5	NA	NA	TRBJ2-7	CASSYNGPATYEQYF	TGTGCCAGCAGTTATAACGGCCCAGCCACCTACGAGCAGTACTTC
TRBV29-1	NA	TRBD1	TRBJ2-7	CSVETSDRGAEQYF	TGCAGCGTTGAGACATCGGACAGGGGTGCCGAGCAGTACTTC
TRBV2	NA	TRBD2	TRBJ2-7	CASSEGLAELYEQYF	TGTGCCAGCAGTGAAGGACTAGCGGAGCTCTACGAGCAGTACTTC
TRBV25-1	NA	TRBD2	TRBJ2-5	CARSEASGNRETQYF	TGTGCCCGCAGTGAGGCTAGCGGGAACCGAGAGACCCAGTACTTC
TRBV29-1	few	TRBD2	TRBJ2-3	CSVGGLAGPTDTQYF	TGCAGCGTTGGGGGACTAGCGGGACCCACAGATACGCAGTATTTT
TRBV29-1	few	TRBD1	TRBJ1-2	CSETGGSGYGYTF	TGCAGCGAAACAGGGGGCTCGGGCTATGGCTACACCTTC
TRBV5-1	NA	NA	TRBJ2-6	CASTLSESGANVLTF	TGCGCCAGCACCCTCAGCGAATCTGGGGCCAACGTCCTGACTTTC
TRBV20-1	NA	TRBD2	TRBJ2-7	CSAEPSGSSYEQYF	TGCAGTGCTGAGCCTAGCGGATCCTCCTACGAGCAGTACTTC
TRBV12-5	NA	NA	TRBJ2-3	CASGLYGITDTQYF	TGTGCTAGTGGTTTATATGGGATCACAGATACGCAGTATTTT
TRBV27	few	NA	TRBJ2-4	CASSPDWPGKNIQYF	TGTGCCAGCAGTCCCGATTGGCCCGGCAAAAACATTCAGTACTTC
TRBV4-3	NA	NA	TRBJ2-3	CASSQTATRTDTQYF	TGCGCCAGCAGCCAGACCGCTACCCGCACAGATACGCAGTATTTT
TRBV20-1	NA	TRBD2	TRBJ2-1	CSASAGLESNEQFF	TGCAGTGCTAGTGCGGGACTAGAGTCCAATGAGCAGTTCTTC